This TCR beta chain was recovered during a study of cytomegalovirus exposure and HLA in healthy donors. Overall study results and limits: There were reportedly fewer N-insertions in an Asian-associated ancestry cluster than the approximately 600-donor mean, in a later analysis. Researchers reported that a few CMV-associated chains were confirmed in vitro as CMV antigen-specific.

This CDR3 is built from 16 residues. The ends were cut back, 2 bases at V and 4 bases at J, with 15 bases in the middle. CDR1 is SGDLS, CDR2 YYNGEE, per germline. Of note for this clone: Its antigen is unidentified.

The donors were healthy bone marrow donors. The PCR was carried out with 60 Vbeta primers and 13 Jbeta primers. The assay was immunoSEQ multiplex PCR, and TCRdb's table has in-frame clones only and misses some. The data contain approximately 170,000 clones, about 82% of them seen just once; the ten biggest clones take up 2.4%. Sequences were obtained from PBMCs. The rearrangement joins TRBV9 to TRBJ1-4; no definite D call. This clonotype was sampled from a male donor in good health and CMV-seronegative. The CDR3 DNA reads as TGTGCCAGCAGCGTGTCCTCGAGGGCCCGTAATGAAAAACTGTTTTTT. The encoded protein is CASSVSSRARNEKLFF.